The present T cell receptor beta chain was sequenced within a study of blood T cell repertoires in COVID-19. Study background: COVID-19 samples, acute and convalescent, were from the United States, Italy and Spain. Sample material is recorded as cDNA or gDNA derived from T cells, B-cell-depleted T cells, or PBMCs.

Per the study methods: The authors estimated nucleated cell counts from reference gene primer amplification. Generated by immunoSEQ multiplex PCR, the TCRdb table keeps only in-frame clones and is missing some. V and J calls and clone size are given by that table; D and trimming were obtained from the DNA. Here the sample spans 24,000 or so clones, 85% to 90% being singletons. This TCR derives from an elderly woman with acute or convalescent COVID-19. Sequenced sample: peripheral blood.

In DNA, the CDR3 is TGTGCCAGCAGCCAGGGGGCGATTTCTAACTATGGCTACACCTTC. It is translated as CASSQGAISNYGYTF. V usage is TRBV14 and J usage is TRBJ1-2; perhaps TRBD1 as D (6 bases). The V end was cut by 3 bases, the J end by 0 bases, with 11 bases between. This CDR3 comprises 15 residues. Germline loops: CDR1 SGHDN, CDR2 FVKESK.